The TCR beta chain described here comes from a study of vaccination and CD4 T cells after COVID-19. Looking at the study overall: Convalescent patients, SARS-CoV-2 positive by nasal swab PCR, comprised eight to ten mild cases and one severe case.

The sample's treatment: roughly 10-day PBMC culture with coronavirus spike peptide pools or control peptides (ViraFEST assay). The germline gives CDR1 LNHDA, CDR2 SQIVND (reference sequence). The CDR3 consists of 15 residues. V lost 7 bases and J lost 4; bases outside the gene matches: 7. Worth noting for this clonotype: Its matching antigen is unknown.

Researchers used the Oncomine TCR Beta short-read assay to sequence DNA from cultured CD4+ T cells. TCRdb re-derived calls from the PCR reads in MiXCR, one entry per CDR3 protein. The table includes 6,500 to 10,000 distinct CDR3 sequences, about 61% detected once. The V and J genes are TRBV19 and TRBJ1-6; 7 bases fit TRBD1. This clonotype originated in a human donor who had recovered from COVID-19. The sequencing input was CD4+ T cells from blood, cultured in vitro. The CDR3 here is CASTTGTAYNSPLHF. DNA of the CDR3: TGTGCCAGTACTACGGGGACAGCGTATAATTCACCCCTCCACTTT.